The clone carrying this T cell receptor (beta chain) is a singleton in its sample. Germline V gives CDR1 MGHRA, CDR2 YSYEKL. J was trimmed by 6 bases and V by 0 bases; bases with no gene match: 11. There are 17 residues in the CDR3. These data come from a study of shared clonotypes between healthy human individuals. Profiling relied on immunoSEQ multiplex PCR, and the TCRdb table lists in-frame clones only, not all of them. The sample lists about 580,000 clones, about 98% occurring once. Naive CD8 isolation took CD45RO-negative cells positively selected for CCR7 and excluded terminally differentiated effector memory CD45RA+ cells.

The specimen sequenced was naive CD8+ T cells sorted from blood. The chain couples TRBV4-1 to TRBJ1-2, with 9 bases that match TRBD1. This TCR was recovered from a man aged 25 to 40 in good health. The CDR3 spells CASSQELLMGQGHGYTF. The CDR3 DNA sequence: TGCGCCAGCAGCCAAGAACTTCTGATGGGACAGGGCCATGGCTACACCTTC.